Listed below are T cell receptor beta chains from one sample, sequenced in a study of blood T cell repertoires in COVID-19. Profiled with immunoSEQ multiplex PCR; TCRdb holds only in-frame clones, not every one. The data hold about 190,000 clones, with 82% observed a single time. What was sequenced was peripheral blood. These TCRs come from an older woman with COVID-19, enrolled during active disease. CDR3s include the opening cysteine and the closing phenylalanine or tryptophan. D genes are given only for firm matches.

j_gene | v_gene | d_gene | CDR3aa
TRBJ1-3 | TRBV14 | TRBD1 | CASSKGQGVGNTIYF
TRBJ1-2 | TRBV28 | TRBD1 | CASSSHTTRTGINGYTF
TRBJ2-3 | TRBV9 | TRBD2 | CASSVGSGLAGDSDTQYF
TRBJ1-6 | TRBV28 | TRBD1 | CASSPMDRESSPLHF
TRBJ2-7 | TRBV10-3 | TRBD2 | CATGREALNYEQYF
TRBJ2-3 | TRBV19 | - | CASSIDRGFGRGPTDTQYF
TRBJ2-1 | TRBV5-1 | TRBD2 | CASSLAREGLAEISSYNEQFF
TRBJ1-2 | TRBV29-1 | - | CSVGTQRYGYTF
TRBJ2-3 | TRBV5-6 | - | CASSSAGALPDTQYF
TRBJ1-1 | TRBV10-3 | TRBD1 | CAISGTGAPEAFF
TRBJ2-7 | TRBV4-2 | - | CASSQDRLSYEQYF
TRBJ2-2 | TRBV4-2 | - | CASSRDQRAGELFF
TRBJ1-2 | TRBV2 | - | CASKQGPTMHGYTF
TRBJ1-5 | TRBV7-8 | - | CASSLSSNGGQPQHF
TRBJ1-1 | TRBV9 | TRBD1 | CASSSSGQGSNTEAFF